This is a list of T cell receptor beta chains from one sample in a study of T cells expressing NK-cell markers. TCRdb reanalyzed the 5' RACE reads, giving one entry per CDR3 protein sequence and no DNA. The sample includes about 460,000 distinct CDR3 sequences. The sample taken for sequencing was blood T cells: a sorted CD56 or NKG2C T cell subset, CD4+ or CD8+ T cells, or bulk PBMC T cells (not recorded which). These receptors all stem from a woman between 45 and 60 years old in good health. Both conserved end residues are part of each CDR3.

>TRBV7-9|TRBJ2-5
CASSSEDRGETQYF
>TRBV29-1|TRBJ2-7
CSVNLRPEGGGEQYF
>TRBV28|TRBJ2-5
CASSLSFEGGQYF
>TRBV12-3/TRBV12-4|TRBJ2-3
CASTRGPTDTQYF
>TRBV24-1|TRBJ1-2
CATSRGILGGYTF
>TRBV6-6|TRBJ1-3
CASSYSGSGLLGNTIYF
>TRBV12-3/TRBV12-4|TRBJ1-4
CASSQGPNRNEKLFF
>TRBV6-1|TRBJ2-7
CASAGRDPPYEQYF
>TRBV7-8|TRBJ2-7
CASSLGSGSHYEQYF
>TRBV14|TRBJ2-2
CASSLAGQPNTGELFF
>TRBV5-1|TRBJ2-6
CASSLEGQGSSGANVLTF
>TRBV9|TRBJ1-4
CASSRMTGSDKLFF
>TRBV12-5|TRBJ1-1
CASGGDGAMNTEAFF
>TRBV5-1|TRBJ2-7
CASTGLAGSEQYF
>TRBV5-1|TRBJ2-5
CASSSTGKGQETQYF
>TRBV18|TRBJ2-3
CASSPPGLADYTDTQYF
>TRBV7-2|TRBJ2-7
CASSLEASSVKYF
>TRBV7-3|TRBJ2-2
CASRTTGSTGELFF
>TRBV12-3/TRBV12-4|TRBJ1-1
CASSLDTSGTEAFF
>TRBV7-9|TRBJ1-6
CASSQWEGYNSPLHF
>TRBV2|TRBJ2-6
CASCAGDNGANVLTF
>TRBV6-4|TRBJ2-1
CASSRDWDVGEQFF
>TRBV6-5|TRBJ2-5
CASSYRRTSGSKETQYF
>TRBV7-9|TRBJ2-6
CASSRGRDSGANVLTF
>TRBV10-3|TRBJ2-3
CAISLGQFTDTQYF
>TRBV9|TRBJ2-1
CASSGAGMNEQFF
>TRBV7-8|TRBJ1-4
CASSPDGPNEKLFF
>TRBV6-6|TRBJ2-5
CASSTLSGGLTQYF
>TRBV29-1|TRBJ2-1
CSVEVASKTNEQFF
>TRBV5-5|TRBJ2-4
CASSLEGLQLAKNIQYF
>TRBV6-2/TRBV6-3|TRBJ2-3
CASSPLRGSTSTDTQYF
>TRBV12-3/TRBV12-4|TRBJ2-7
CASSSGPSGRAYEQYF
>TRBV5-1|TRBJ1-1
CASSRQTGMNTEAFF
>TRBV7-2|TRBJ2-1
CASSLVSSSNEQFF
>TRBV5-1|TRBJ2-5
CASSLAVRVQETQYF
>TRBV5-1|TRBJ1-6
CASSLVLNEGGSPLHF
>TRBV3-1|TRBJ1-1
CASSQYKNTEAFF
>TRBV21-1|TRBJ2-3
CASSKTGALFTDTQYF
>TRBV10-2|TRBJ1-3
CASSVDGTVLDTIYF
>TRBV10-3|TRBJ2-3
CAISGQGKATDTQYF
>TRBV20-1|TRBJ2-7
CSARDVVQNYYEQYF
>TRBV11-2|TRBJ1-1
CASSLDGTEAFF
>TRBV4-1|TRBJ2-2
CASSKILDRAGELFF
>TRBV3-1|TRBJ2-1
CASSYLGSASYNEQFF
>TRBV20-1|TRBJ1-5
CSAIGTVFSNQPQHF
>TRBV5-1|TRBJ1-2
CASSPPDRLYGYTF
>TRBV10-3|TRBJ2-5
CAIGRDRGETQYF
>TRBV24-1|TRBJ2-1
CATSDLRATSLAGEQFF
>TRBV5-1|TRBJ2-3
CASSPGGAGMDTQYF
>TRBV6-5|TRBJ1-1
CASSYQGGVNTEAFF
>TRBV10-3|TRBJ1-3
CASLGLNTIYF
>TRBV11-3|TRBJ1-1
CASSPGHDVPAFF
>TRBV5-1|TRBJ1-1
CASSTQTGGVQAFF
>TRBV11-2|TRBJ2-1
CASRDHRVHEQFF